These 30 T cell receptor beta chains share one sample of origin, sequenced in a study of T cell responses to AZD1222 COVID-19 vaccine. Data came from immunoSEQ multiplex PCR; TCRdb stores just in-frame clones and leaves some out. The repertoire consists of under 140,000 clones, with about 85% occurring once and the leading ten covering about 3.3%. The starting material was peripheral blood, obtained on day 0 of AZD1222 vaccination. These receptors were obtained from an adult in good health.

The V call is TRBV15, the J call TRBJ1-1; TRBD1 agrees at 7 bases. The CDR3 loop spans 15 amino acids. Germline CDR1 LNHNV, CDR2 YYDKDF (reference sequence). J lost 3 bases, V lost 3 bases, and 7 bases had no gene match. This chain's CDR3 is CATSSRQGGHTEAFF. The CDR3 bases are TGTGCCACCAGCAGTCGACAGGGAGGTCACACTGAAGCTTTCTTT.

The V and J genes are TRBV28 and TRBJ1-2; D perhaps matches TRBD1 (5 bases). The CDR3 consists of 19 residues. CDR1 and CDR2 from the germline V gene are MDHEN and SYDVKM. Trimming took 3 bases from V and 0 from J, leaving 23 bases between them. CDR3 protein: CASSFVRGREEGSNYGYTF. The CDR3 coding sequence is TGTGCCAGCAGTTTCGTTCGGGGTAGAGAAGAGGGGTCTAACTATGGCTACACCTTC.

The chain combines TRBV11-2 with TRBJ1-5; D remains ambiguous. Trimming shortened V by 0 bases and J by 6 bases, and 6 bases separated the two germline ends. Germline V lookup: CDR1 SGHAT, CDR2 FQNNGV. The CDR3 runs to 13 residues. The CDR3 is CASSLDWGQPQHF. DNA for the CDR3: TGTGCCAGCAGCTTAGATTGGGGTCAGCCCCAGCATTTT.

CDR3 region: CSVAEGAAEAFF. The CDR3 DNA reads TGCAGCGTTGCAGAGGGCGCCGCTGAAGCTTTCTTT. This sequence joins TRBV29-1 and TRBJ1-1, with D unresolved. This CDR3 is built from 12 residues. The V end lost 4 bases, the J end lost 6 bases, and 12 bases lay between the germline ends. Per the germline V gene, CDR1 is SQVTM and CDR2 is ANQGSEA.

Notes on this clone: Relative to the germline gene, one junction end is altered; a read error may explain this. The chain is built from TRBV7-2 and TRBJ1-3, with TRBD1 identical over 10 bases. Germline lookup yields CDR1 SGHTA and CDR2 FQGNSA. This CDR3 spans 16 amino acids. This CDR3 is CASSLSDRGAGNTTYF. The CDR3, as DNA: TGTGCCAGCAGCTTGTCGGACAGGGGGGCTGGAAACACCACATATTTT.

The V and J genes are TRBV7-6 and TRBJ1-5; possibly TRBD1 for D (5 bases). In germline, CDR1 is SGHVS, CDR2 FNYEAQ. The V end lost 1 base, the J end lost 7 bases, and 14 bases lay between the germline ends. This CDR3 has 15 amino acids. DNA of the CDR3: TGTGCCAGCAGCTTAGATGGGGCAGGGAACCAGCCCCAGCATTTT. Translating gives CASSLDGAGNQPQHF.

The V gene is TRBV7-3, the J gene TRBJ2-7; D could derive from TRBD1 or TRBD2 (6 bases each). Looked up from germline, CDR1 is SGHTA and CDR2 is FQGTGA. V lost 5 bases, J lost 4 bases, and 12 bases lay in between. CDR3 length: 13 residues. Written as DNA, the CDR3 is TGTGCCAGCAGCAGGGGGGCGGAATACGAGCAGTACTTC. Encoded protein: CASSRGAEYEQYF. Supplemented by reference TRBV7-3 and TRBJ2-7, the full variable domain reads GAGVSQTPSNKVTEKGKYVELRCDPISGHTALYWYRQSLGQGPEFLIYFQGTGAADDSGLPNDRFFAVRPEGSVSTLKIQRTERGDSAVYLCASSRGAEYEQYFGPGTRLTVT.

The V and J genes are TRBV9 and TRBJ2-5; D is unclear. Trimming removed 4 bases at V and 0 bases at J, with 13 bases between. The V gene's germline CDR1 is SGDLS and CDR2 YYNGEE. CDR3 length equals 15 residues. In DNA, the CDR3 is TGTGCCAGCAGCAAACGTAACAGAGACCAAGAGACCCAGTACTTC. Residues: CASSKRNRDQETQYF.

For the CDR3, the DNA is TGCGCCAGCAGCGAGAGTTCCGGGACAGGCACTCGGACCGGGGAGCTGTTTTTT. Translated, it gives CASSESSGTGTRTGELFF. The V call is TRBV5-1, the J call TRBJ2-2, with 8 positions matching TRBD1. Germline V gene sequence: CDR1 SGHRS, CDR2 YFSETQ. The CDR3 contains 18 residues. Trimming cost V 4 bases and J 5 bases; bases outside gene matches: 16.

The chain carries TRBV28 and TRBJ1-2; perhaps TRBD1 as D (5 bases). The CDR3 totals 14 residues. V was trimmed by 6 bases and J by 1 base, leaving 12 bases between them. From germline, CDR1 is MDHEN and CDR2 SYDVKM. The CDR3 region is CASRPRDFNYGYTF. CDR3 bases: TGTGCCAGCAGGCCCCGGGACTTTAACTATGGCTACACCTTC.

The CDR3 protein is CASRDYPSGNTIYF. The CDR3 DNA reads TGTGCCAGCAGGGACTACCCCTCTGGAAACACCATATATTTT. The chain employs TRBV2 and TRBJ1-3; the D is unclear. This CDR3 has 14 residues. Germline loops: CDR1 SNHLY, CDR2 FYNNEI. V was clipped by 6 bases and J by 0 bases, with 9 bases between them.

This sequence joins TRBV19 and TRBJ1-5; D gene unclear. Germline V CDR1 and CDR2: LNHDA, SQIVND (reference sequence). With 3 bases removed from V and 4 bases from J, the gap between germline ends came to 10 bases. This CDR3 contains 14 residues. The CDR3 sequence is CASSIRRLNQPQHF. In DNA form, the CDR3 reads TGTGCCAGTAGTATTCGCCGTTTGAATCAGCCCCAGCATTTT.

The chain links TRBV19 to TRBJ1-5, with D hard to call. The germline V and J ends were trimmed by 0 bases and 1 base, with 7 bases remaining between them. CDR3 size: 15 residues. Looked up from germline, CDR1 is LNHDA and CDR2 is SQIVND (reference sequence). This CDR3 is CASSIDPRSNQPQHF. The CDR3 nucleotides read TGTGCCAGTAGTATAGATCCTAGGAGCAATCAGCCCCAGCATTTT.

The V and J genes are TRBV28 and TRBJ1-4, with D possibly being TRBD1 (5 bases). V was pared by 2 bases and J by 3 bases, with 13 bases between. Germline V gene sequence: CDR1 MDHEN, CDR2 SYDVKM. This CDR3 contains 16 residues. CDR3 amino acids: CASSLRWGGSNEKLFF. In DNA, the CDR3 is TGTGCCAGCAGTTTAAGGTGGGGCGGGTCTAATGAAAAACTGTTTTTT.

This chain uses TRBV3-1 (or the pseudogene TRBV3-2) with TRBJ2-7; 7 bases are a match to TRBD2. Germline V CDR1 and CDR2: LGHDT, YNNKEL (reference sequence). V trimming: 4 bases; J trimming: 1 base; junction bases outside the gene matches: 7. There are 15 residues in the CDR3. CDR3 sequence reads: CASSRMGGSSYEQYF. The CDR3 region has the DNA TGTGCCAGCAGCCGGATGGGAGGGAGTTCCTACGAGCAGTACTTC.

The CDR3 nucleotides are TGTGCCAGCAGCTTAGATCCCGGACTAGCGGGAGTTACCGGGGAGCTGTTTTTT. Its translation is CASSLDPGLAGVTGELFF. The J gene is TRBJ2-2, the V gene TRBV11-2; 13 bases match TRBD2. With V trimmed by 0 bases and J by 5 bases, 6 bases remained unmatched. There are 18 residues in the CDR3. Germline V lookup: CDR1 SGHAT, CDR2 FQNNGV.

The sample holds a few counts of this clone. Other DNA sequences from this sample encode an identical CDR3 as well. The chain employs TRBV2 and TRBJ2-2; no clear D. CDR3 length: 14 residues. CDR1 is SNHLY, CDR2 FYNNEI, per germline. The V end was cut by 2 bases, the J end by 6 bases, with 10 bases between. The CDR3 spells CASSERQTSGELFF. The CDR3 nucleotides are TGTGCCAGCAGTGAAAGGCAGACCTCCGGGGAGCTGTTTTTT.

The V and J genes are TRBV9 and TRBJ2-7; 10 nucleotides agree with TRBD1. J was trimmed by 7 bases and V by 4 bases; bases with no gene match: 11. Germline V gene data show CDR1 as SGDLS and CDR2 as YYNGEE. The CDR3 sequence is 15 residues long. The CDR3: CASSKQTGGAEEQYF. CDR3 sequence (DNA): TGTGCCAGCAGCAAGCAGACAGGGGGCGCGGAAGAGCAGTACTTC.

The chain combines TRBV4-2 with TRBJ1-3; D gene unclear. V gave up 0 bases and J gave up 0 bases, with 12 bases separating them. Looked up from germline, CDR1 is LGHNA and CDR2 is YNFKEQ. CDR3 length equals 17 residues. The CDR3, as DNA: TGTGCCAGCAGCCAAGATTGGGCAAGACTCTCTGGAAACACCATATATTTT. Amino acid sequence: CASSQDWARLSGNTIYF.

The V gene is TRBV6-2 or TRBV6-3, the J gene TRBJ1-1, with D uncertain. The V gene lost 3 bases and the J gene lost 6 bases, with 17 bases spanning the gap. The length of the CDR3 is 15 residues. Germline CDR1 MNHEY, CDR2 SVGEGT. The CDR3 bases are TGTGCCAGCAGTTATTCTCCAGGATACGTAGCTGAAGCTTTCTTT. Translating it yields CASSYSPGYVAEAFF.

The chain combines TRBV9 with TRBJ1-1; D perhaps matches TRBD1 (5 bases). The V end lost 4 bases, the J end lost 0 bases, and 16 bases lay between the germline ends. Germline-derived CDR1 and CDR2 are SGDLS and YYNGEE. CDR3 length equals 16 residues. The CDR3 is CASSKSTVSLNTEAFF. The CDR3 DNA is TGTGCCAGCAGCAAATCGACAGTGAGTCTGAACACTGAAGCTTTCTTT.

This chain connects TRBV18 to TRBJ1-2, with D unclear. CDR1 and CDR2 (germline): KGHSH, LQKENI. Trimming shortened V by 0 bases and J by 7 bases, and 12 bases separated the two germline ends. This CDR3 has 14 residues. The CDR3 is CASSPPGLLGGYTF. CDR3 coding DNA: TGTGCCAGCTCACCACCGGGGTTATTAGGTGGCTACACCTTC. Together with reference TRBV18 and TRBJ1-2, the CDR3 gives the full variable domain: NAGVMQNPRHLVRRRGQEARLRCSPMKGHSHVYWYRQLPEEGLKFMVYLQKENIIDESGMPKERFSAEFPKEGPSILRIQQVVRGDSAAYFCASSPPGLLGGYTFGSGTRLTVV.

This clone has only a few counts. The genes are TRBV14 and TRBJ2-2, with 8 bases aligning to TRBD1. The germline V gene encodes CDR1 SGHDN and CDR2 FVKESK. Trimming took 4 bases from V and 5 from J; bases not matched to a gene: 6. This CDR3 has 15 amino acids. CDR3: CASSRGQGGTGELFF. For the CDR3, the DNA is TGTGCCAGCAGCCGTGGACAGGGTGGGACCGGGGAGCTGTTTTTT. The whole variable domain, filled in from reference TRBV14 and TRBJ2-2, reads EAGVTQFPSHSVIEKGQTVTLRCDPISGHDNLYWYRRVMGKEIKFLLHFVKESKQDESGMPNNRFLAERTGGTYSTLKVQPAELEDSGVYFCASSRGQGGTGELFFGEGSRLTVL.

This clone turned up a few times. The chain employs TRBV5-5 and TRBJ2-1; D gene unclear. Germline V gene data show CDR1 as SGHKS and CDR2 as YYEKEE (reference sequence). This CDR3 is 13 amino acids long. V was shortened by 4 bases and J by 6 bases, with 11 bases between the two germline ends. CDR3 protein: CASSRLGSNEQFF. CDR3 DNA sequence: TGTGCCAGCAGCCGACTGGGGTCCAATGAGCAGTTCTTC.

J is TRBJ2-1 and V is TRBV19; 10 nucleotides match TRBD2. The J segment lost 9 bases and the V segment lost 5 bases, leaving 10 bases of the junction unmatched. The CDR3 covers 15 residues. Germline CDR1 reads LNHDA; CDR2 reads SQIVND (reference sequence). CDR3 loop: CASSVPGLAFGEQFF. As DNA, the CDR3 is TGTGCCAGTAGTGTTCCGGGACTAGCGTTTGGTGAGCAGTTCTTC.

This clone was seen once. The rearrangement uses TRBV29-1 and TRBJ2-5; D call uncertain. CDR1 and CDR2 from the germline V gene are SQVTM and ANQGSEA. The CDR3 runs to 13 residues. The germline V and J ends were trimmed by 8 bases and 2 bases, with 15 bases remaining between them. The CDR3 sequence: CSNIDLSQETQYF. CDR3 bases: TGCAGCAATATTGACCTTTCGCAAGAGACCCAGTACTTC.

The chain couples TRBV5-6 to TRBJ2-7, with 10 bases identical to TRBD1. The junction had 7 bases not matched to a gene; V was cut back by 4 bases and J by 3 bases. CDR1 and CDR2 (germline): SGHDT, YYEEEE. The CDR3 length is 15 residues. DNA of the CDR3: TGTGCCAGCAGCGGCCGGGACAGGGGAATCTACGAGCAGTACTTC. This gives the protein CASSGRDRGIYEQYF.

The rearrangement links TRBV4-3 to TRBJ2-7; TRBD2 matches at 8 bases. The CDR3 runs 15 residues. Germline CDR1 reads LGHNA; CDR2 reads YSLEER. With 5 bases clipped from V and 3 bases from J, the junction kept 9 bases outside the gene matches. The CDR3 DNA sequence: TGCGCCAGCAGCTATCTCACGGGGGGGGTCTACGAGCAGTACTTC. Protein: CASSYLTGGVYEQYF.

Here the CDR3 reads CASSTGLAGVYEQYF. The CDR3 coding sequence is TGTGCCAGCAGCACCGGACTAGCGGGTGTATACGAGCAGTACTTC. The chain couples TRBV5-4 to TRBJ2-7; 11 bases are shared with TRBD2. CDR1 SGHNT and CDR2 YYREEE come from the germline V gene (reference sequence). CDR3 length equals 15 residues. Unmatched junction bases numbered 7, after V lost 4 bases and J lost 4 bases.

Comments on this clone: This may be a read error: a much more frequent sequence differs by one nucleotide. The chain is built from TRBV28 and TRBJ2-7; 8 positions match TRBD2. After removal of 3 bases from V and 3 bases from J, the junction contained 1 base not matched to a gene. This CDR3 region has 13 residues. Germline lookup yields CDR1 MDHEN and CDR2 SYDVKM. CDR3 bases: TGTGCCAGCAGTTTTACTAGCGGCTACGAGCAGTACTTC. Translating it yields CASSFTSGYEQYF.